This passage covers 8 T cell receptor beta chains from one sample sequenced in a study of T cell changes during pregnancy in multiple sclerosis. The assay was immunoSEQ multiplex PCR, and TCRdb's table has in-frame clones only and misses some. The table lists 20,000 to 30,000 clones, nearly 90% of them singletons. Sample: CD8+ T cells from peripheral blood mononuclear cells, taken in the second trimester of pregnancy. The receptors were sampled from a female donor with multiple sclerosis, enrolled in a pregnancy study.

V is TRBV5-6 and J is TRBJ2-7, with D possibly matching TRBD1 (5 bases). The V end lost 2 bases, the J end lost 4 bases, and 19 bases lay between the germline ends. This CDR3 is 16 amino acids long. CDR1 and CDR2 (germline): SGHDT, YYEEEE. CDR3 DNA sequence: TGTGCCAGCAGCTTCGCTGGGGTCCAGGGTCCATACGAGCAGTACTTC. It codes for CASSFAGVQGPYEQYF.

The chain is built from TRBV4-3 and TRBJ2-2, with D possibly being TRBD1 (5 bases). Germline lookup yields CDR1 LGHNA and CDR2 YSLEER. Trimming stripped 0 bases from V and 2 bases from J, with 16 bases between. This CDR3 has 18 residues. CDR3 sequence reads: CASSQDRADKSNTGELFF. DNA of the CDR3: TGCGCCAGCAGCCAAGATCGGGCGGACAAAAGTAACACCGGGGAGCTGTTTTTT.

This chain uses TRBV2 with TRBJ2-7; 10 nucleotides line up with TRBD1. Germline trimming cut 7 bases from V and 3 bases from J; bases unmatched to any gene: 9. The CDR3 is made up of 15 amino acids. Germline-derived CDR1 and CDR2 are SNHLY and FYNNEI. CDR3 bases: TGTGCCAGCACTCAAGGACAGGGGGGGATCTACGAGCAGTACTTC. Protein product: CASTQGQGGIYEQYF.

The chain links TRBV27 to TRBJ2-7, with 7 bases identical to TRBD2. There are 14 residues in the CDR3. The trim removed 3 bases at V and 2 bases at J, leaving 4 bases unmatched. Germline CDR1 MNHEY, CDR2 SMNVEV (reference sequence). CDR3 in amino acids: CASSFASGPYEQYF. The CDR3 DNA reads as TGTGCCAGCAGTTTTGCTAGCGGACCCTACGAGCAGTACTTC.

The chain joins TRBV5-6 to TRBJ1-5, with 8 positions matching TRBD1. The CDR3 length is 15 residues. Per the germline V gene, CDR1 is SGHDT and CDR2 is YYEEEE. Trimming at V came to 4 bases and at J to 1 base, leaving 4 bases not matched to a gene. CDR3 bases: TGTGCCAGCAGCCACCGACAGGGGAGCAATCAGCCCCAGCATTTT. Translating gives CASSHRQGSNQPQHF.

The chain employs TRBV28 and TRBJ2-7; 7 positions match TRBD2. CDR1 is MDHEN, CDR2 SYDVKM, per germline. The CDR3 is 13 amino acids. V trimming: 5 bases; J trimming: 3 bases; junction bases outside the gene matches: 4. The CDR3 protein is CASSDGTNYEQYF. Here the CDR3 DNA reads TGTGCCAGCAGTGACGGGACTAACTACGAGCAGTACTTC.

This clone was observed a single time. The chain joins TRBV29-1 to TRBJ1-1; 10 positions match TRBD1. Germline CDR1 reads SQVTM; CDR2 reads ANQGSEA. CDR3 size: 15 residues. V dropped 5 bases and J dropped 0; count of bases not matched to a gene: 6. The CDR3, as DNA: TGCAGCGTTCTGGGACAGGGGTCCATGAACACTGAAGCTTTCTTT. Its protein is CSVLGQGSMNTEAFF.

This rearrangement joins TRBV5-6 to TRBJ2-7; no clear D. The CDR3 is 14 amino acids. The germline CDR1 and CDR2 sequences are SGHDT and YYEEEE. With 9 bases removed from V and 2 bases from J, the gap between germline ends came to 18 bases. The CDR3 spells CANSILWAPYEQYF. The DNA for the CDR3 is TGTGCCAACAGTATCCTCTGGGCACCCTACGAGCAGTACTTC.